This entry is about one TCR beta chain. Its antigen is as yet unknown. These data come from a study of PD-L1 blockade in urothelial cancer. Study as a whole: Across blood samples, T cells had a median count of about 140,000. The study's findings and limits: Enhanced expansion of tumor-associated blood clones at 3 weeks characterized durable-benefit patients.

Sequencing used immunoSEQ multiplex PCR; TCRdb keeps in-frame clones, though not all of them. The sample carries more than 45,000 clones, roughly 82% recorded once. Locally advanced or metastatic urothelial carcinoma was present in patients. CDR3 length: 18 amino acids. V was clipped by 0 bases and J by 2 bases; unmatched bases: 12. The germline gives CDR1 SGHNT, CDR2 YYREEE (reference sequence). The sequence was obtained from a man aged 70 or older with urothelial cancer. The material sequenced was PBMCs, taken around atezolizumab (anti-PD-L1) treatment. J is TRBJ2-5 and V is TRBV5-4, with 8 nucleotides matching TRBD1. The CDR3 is CASSLDTGTGSRQETQYF. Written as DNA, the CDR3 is TGTGCCAGCAGCTTGGACACCGGGACAGGTTCACGTCAAGAGACCCAGTACTTC.